This entry lists 12 T cell receptor beta chains sequenced from one sample in a study of T cells in women clearing cervical HPV infection. Profiling relied on immunoSEQ multiplex PCR, and the TCRdb table lists in-frame clones only, not all of them. The sample's table shows 48,000 or so clones. The sample taken for sequencing was blood buffy coat. These TCRs come from a woman aged 18 to 75 with a cervical HPV16 infection that either progressed to CIN3+ or cleared (not recorded which).

Concerning this clone itself: The CDR3 end falls 3 residues outside the read, so it is completed with the germline J gene. V gene TRBV7-9 combines with J gene TRBJ2-7; 7 bases line up with TRBD1. The junction had 6 bases not matched to a gene; V was cut back by 2 bases and J by 5 bases. This CDR3 spans 14 amino acids. Germline V lookup: CDR1 SEHNR, CDR2 FQNEAQ (reference sequence). Here the CDR3 reads CASSLRQGRDEQYF. CDR3 DNA, as far as it was read: TGTGCCAGCAGCTTAAGACAGGGAAGGGACGAG. The whole variable domain, filled in from reference TRBV7-9 and TRBJ2-7, reads DTGVSQNPRHKITKRGQNVTFRCDPISEHNRLYWYRQTLGQGPEFLTYFQNEAQLEKSRLLSDRFSAERPKGSFSTLEIQRTEQGDSAMYLCASSLRQGRDEQYFGPGTRLTVT.

Notes on this clone: The observed sequence ends 3 residues before the CDR3 terminus, with the missing tail filled in from the germline J gene. J is TRBJ2-2 and V is TRBV19, with D possibly TRBD1 on 6 matching bases. Germline CDR1 LNHDA, CDR2 SQIVND (reference sequence). The CDR3 spans 16 residues. V was pared by 9 bases and J by 4 bases, with 21 bases between. The part of the CDR3 DNA that was read is TGTGCCAGCGCCTCCTCTGGGGGCCGGGGCACCGGGGAG. This encodes CASASSGGRGTGE. The whole CDR3 protein is CASASSGGRGTGELFF.

Concerning this clone itself: From the germline J gene comes the end of the CDR3, since the read stops 3 residues before it. The chain carries TRBV20-1 and TRBJ2-7; 7 bases map to TRBD2. Germline CDR1 and CDR2: DFQATT and SNEGSKA (reference sequence). This CDR3 is 13 amino acids long. V gave up 0 bases and J gave up 2 bases; unmatched junction bases: 1. CDR3 sequence reads: CSARDGTTYEQYF. CDR3 DNA, as far as it was read: TGCAGTGCTAGAGACGGGACTACCTACGAG.

About this clone: The read ends 3 residues shy of where the CDR3 ends; the end is completed using the germline J gene. The chain couples TRBV19 to TRBJ2-1; D is possibly TRBD2 (6 bases). The CDR3 has 14 amino acids. The V end lost 6 bases, the J end lost 0 bases, and 9 bases lay between the germline ends. Germline CDR1 reads LNHDA; CDR2 reads SQIVND (reference sequence). The DNA read from the CDR3 is TGTGCCAGTAGGCCGGGACTCTCCTACAATGAG. Its protein is CASRPGLSYNE. The whole CDR3 reads CASRPGLSYNEQFF.

For this clone: The read stops 3 residues short of the end of the CDR3; the missing end is completed from the germline J gene. The chain couples TRBV7-8 to TRBJ1-2; the D gene is possibly TRBD1 (6 bases). Trimming left V 10 bases short and J 2 bases short, with 17 bases between. The germline gives CDR1 SGHVS, CDR2 FQNEAQ. CDR3 size: 14 residues. This CDR3 is CATTRGRVNYGYTF. The covered CDR3 bases are TGTGCCACAACCAGGGGTAGGGTAAACTATGGC.

Turning to this clone: The read ends 3 residues shy of where the CDR3 ends; the end is completed using the germline J gene. The gene calls are TRBV5-1 and TRBJ1-4, with 8 positions matching TRBD1. The CDR3 is 15 amino acids. The junction had 8 bases not matched to a gene; V was cut back by 2 bases and J by 8 bases. The germline V gene has CDR1 SGHRS and CDR2 YFSETQ. Here the CDR3 reads CASSLGTGYQEKLFF. The part of the CDR3 DNA that was read is TGCGCCAGCAGCTTAGGGACAGGATATCAGGAAAAA.

This clone shows up as medium-sized by frequency. Read coverage stops 3 residues before the CDR3 terminus; the germline J gene supplies the remainder. The V and J genes are TRBV19 and TRBJ2-1, with TRBD2 identical over 7 bases. The V segment lost 4 bases and the J segment 8 bases; nucleotides outside the gene matches: 11. CDR1 is LNHDA and CDR2 is SQIVND in the germline V gene (reference sequence). This CDR3 comprises 15 residues. CDR3 sequence reads: CASSNGGEGNYEQFF. CDR3 bases read: TGTGCCAGTAGTAACGGCGGGGAGGGGAATTATGAG.

Points on this clone: The CDR3 end falls 3 residues outside the read, so it is completed with the germline J gene. The gene calls are TRBV9 and TRBJ1-3; D is perhaps TRBD1 (6 bases). Germline CDR1 reads SGDLS; CDR2 reads YYNGEE. Trimming removed 4 bases at V and 4 bases at J, with 15 bases between. This CDR3 has 15 amino acids. CDR3 sequence reads: CASSPGTLGGNTIYF. The CDR3 bases that were read are TGTGCCAGCAGCCCTGGGACACTGGGGGGAAACACC. Drawing the rest from reference TRBV9 and TRBJ1-3, the complete variable domain is DSGVTQTPKHLITATGQRVTLRCSPRSGDLSVYWYQQSLDQGLQFLIQYYNGEERAKGNILERFSAQQFPDLHSELNLSSLELGDSALYFCASSPGTLGGNTIYFGEGSWLTVV.

For this clone: Read sequence stops 3 residues before the CDR3 end, and the germline J gene provides the missing end. The rearrangement uses TRBV20-1 and TRBJ1-1; D gene unclear. Germline CDR1 DFQATT, CDR2 SNEGSKA (reference sequence). V lost 4 bases and J lost 4, with 4 bases in between. The CDR3 contains 10 residues. This chain's CDR3 is CSATGTEAFF. CDR3 DNA, as far as it was read: TGCAGTGCTACGGGCACTGAA.

Worth noting for this clone: Coverage ceases 3 residues before the CDR3 finishes, and the germline J gene fills in the end. This sequence joins TRBV18 and TRBJ2-7; D may be TRBD1 (8 bases). CDR3 size: 15 residues. Trimming removed 2 bases at V and 5 bases at J, with 16 bases between. The germline CDR1 and CDR2 sequences are KGHSH and LQKENI. CDR3 sequence: CASSPIRTGRDEQYF. Partial CDR3 DNA: TGTGCCAGCTCACCAATAAGGACAGGGAGGGACGAG.

Turning to this clone: The read terminates 3 residues before the CDR3 end, so the remaining end is supplied by the germline J gene. The gene calls are TRBV29-1 and TRBJ2-4; 9 nucleotides agree with TRBD2. Germline CDR1 and CDR2: SQVTM and ANQGSEA. The junction had 8 bases not matched to a gene; V was cut back by 4 bases and J by 7 bases. The CDR3 totals 14 residues. The CDR3 loop reads CSVVLREGQNIQYF. CDR3 DNA, as far as it was read: TGCAGCGTTGTTCTGCGGGAGGGCCAGAACATT.

For this clone: Read data end 3 residues before the CDR3 end; the end is taken from the germline J gene. The gene calls are TRBV7-8 and TRBJ2-3; TRBD2 agrees at 8 bases. From germline, CDR1 is SGHVS and CDR2 FQNEAQ. V lost 2 bases and J lost 1; bases outside the gene matches: 5. The CDR3 has 16 amino acids. The CDR3 reads CASSLRPGLGTDTQYF. The covered CDR3 bases are TGTGCCAGCAGCTTACGCCCGGGACTAGGCACAGATACG.